This T cell receptor beta chain is from a study of blood T cell repertoires in COVID-19 (dated by TCRdb to about 2020). Some background on the complete study: Recovered participants in ImmuneRACE Cohort 3 were defined as having two consecutive negative NP/OP PCR tests, clearance from a healthcare professional, or resolution of symptoms. HLA class I and class II types, where available, came from metadata supplied by the sample provider rather than from assay-based typing. The material from the prospective study consisted of cDNA or gDNA derived from T cells, B-cell-depleted T cells, or PBMCs. The samples were drawn from two sources: the first 160 participants of the ongoing ImmuneRACE study, and 1,254 subjects contributed by 6 global collaborators. Deeply sampled blood TCRbeta repertoires from subjects exposed to, actively infected with, or recovered from COVID-19 were included in the dataset. Samples from collaborators originated in the United States, Italy and Spain and spanned both the acute and convalescent phases of COVID-19. The repertoires were made available in a free public database intended to serve as a resource for research on the immune response to SARS-CoV-2. The sample metadata nearly always contained a de-identified subject ID, COVID-19 status, age in years and sex. General conclusions and limits of the study: The amount of clinical and demographic metadata varied by source and participant and was provided uncurated.

Comments on this clone: Its antigen specificity is not known. Per-base quality was not reported, and no clone a single base away is much larger than it.

Participants in the prospective study were aged 18 to 89 years, lived in 20 to 30 United States geographic areas, and enrolled through a virtual design. In the prospective study, cohorts were assigned on the basis of participant-reported clinical history obtained from a screening survey and a study questionnaire. In the prospective study, mobile phlebotomists collected whole blood, serum and a nasopharyngeal or oropharyngeal swab from each participant. Over an approximately 2-month period, participants in the prospective study had the option of providing additional blood draws and questionnaires. Before DNA extraction, blood samples from the prospective study were shipped at room temperature or frozen. Ends trimmed: V by 3 bases, J by 0 bases; bases unmatched to a gene: 5. Sequences SGDLS (CDR1) and YYNGEE (CDR2) are obtained from the germline V gene. The CDR3 measures 15 amino acids from cysteine to phenylalanine. The retained sequence is limited to the CDR3, 45 bases, with the frame set at the first base.

TCRbeta CDR3 regions were amplified from genomic DNA by means of the immunoSEQ Assay, a bias-controlled multiplex PCR. On the study's bioinformatics: Nucleated cell counts per sample were estimated from amplification of reference gene primers within the assay. To quantify the absolute abundance of each unique TCRbeta CDR3 rearrangement, sequence reads were collapsed and filtered. For each sample, productive Simpson clonality was calculated as the square root of Simpson's diversity index over productive rearrangements. TCRdb's version of the immuneACCESS table is confined to in-frame rearrangements and falls short of the full clone set. An unresolved V gene accounts for under half of the shortfall where checked; the remainder is of unknown origin. V and J calls and clone size follow that table, whereas D and trimming were derived from the DNA. The sample table lists about 400,000 clones, around 87% of them with a count of one. The ten biggest clones cover about 1.9% of the sample.

The clonotype was recovered from a man in his forties in a cohort exposed to, infected with or recovered from COVID-19 (not recorded which). The sequenced sample consisted of PBMCs or T cells enriched from blood (not recorded which). The chain was built from TRBV9 and TRBJ2-7; TRBD1 fits 8 bases in the junction. The DNA reads TGTGCCAGCAGCGAGGGGACAGGATCCTCCTACGAGCAGTACTTC. This translates into CASSEGTGSSYEQYF.